Shown below are 11 T cell receptor beta chains from a single sample sequenced in a study of blood T cell repertoires in COVID-19. The data were produced by immunoSEQ multiplex PCR, yet TCRdb's version contains in-frame clones alone and is incomplete. Among around 300,000 clones listed, roughly 88% were seen once. Specimen: peripheral blood. Receptor source: a woman under 40 with active or convalescent COVID-19.

The chain recombines TRBV5-6 with TRBJ2-1; 8 positions match TRBD1. This CDR3 spans 15 amino acids. The germline gives CDR1 SGHDT, CDR2 YYEEEE. V lost 6 bases and J lost 6; bases outside the gene matches: 11. CDR3 DNA sequence: TGTGCCAGCACCGAGATCAGGACAGGGAGCAATGAGCAGTTCTTC. Encoded protein: CASTEIRTGSNEQFF.

The sample holds one count of this clone. V usage is TRBV5-8 and J usage is TRBJ1-6, with 9 bases matching TRBD1. The germline CDR1 and CDR2 sequences are SGHTS and YDEGEE. V lost 3 bases and J lost 10; bases outside the gene matches: 5. The CDR3 is 14 residues long. The CDR3 here is CASSSGTGNSPLHF. The CDR3 coding sequence is TGTGCCAGCAGCTCCGGGACAGGGAACTCACCCCTCCACTTT.

The chain joins TRBV7-9 to TRBJ2-6, with 9 bases aligning to TRBD1. The CDR3 sequence is 17 residues long. The V gene end was trimmed by 7 bases and the J gene end by 0 bases; junction bases not matched to a gene: 7. The germline CDR1 and CDR2 sequences are SEHNR and FQNEAQ (reference sequence). The CDR3 nucleotides are TGTGCCAGCACCCGGGGGACAGGGCGCTCTGGGGCCAACGTCCTGACTTTC. It codes for CASTRGTGRSGANVLTF.

This chain links TRBV7-9 with TRBJ2-1, with TRBD1 identical over 9 bases. The CDR3 is 13 residues long. Germline V gene data show CDR1 as SEHNR and CDR2 as FQNEAQ (reference sequence). Germline trimming cut 1 base from V and 8 bases from J; bases unmatched to any gene: 0. This CDR3 is CASSLGTGDEQFF. CDR3 sequence (DNA): TGTGCCAGCAGCTTAGGGACAGGGGATGAGCAGTTCTTC.

The genes are TRBV9 and TRBJ2-1; D remains ambiguous. CDR3 length: 13 residues. Germline assignment: CDR1 SGDLS and CDR2 YYNGEE. Between the trimmed V and J ends, which lost 3 bases and 4 bases, there was a span of 8 bases. The CDR3 region is CASSAPGYNEQFF. CDR3 coding DNA: TGTGCCAGCAGCGCTCCAGGATACAATGAGCAGTTCTTC.

The count of this clone is one. The chain links TRBV4-2 to TRBJ1-5; no clear D. The CDR3 has 14 amino acids. Trimming shortened V by 4 bases and J by 5 bases, and 12 bases separated the two germline ends. Looked up from germline, CDR1 is LGHNA and CDR2 is YNFKEQ. CDR3 in amino acids: CASSPRGGDQPQHF. The CDR3 bases are TGTGCCAGCAGCCCGCGAGGAGGAGATCAGCCCCAGCATTTT.

This chain connects TRBV28 to TRBJ2-7; 8 bases are shared with TRBD2. The germline V gene has CDR1 MDHEN and CDR2 SYDVKM. J lost 0 bases, V lost 6 bases, and 4 bases had no gene match. CDR3 length equals 14 residues. The CDR3 region has the DNA TGTGCCAGCAGAGGCGGGGGGCGCTCCTACGAGCAGTACTTC. Translated: CASRGGGRSYEQYF.

V is TRBV24-1 and J is TRBJ2-5, with D perhaps TRBD2 (5 bases). Trimming took off 3 bases at V and 0 bases at J, with 13 bases between the two ends. This CDR3 is 16 amino acids long. The germline V gene has CDR1 KGHDR and CDR2 SFDVKD. Here the CDR3 DNA reads TGTGCCACCAGTGATCGGGCGGGCTGGAACCAAGAGACCCAGTACTTC. This translates into CATSDRAGWNQETQYF.

The J gene is TRBJ2-5, the V gene TRBV30; D is perhaps TRBD1 (5 bases). Germline V CDR1 and CDR2: GTSNPN, SVGIG (reference sequence). V lost 0 bases to trimming and J lost 3 bases, with 8 bases between them. The CDR3 totals 13 residues. The CDR3 is CAWSVIGEETQYF. CDR3 bases: TGTGCCTGGAGTGTAATAGGGGAAGAGACCCAGTACTTC.

The rearrangement uses TRBV7-8 and TRBJ2-5; TRBD2 agrees at 7 bases. With V trimmed by 6 bases and J by 1 base, 8 bases remained unmatched. This CDR3 has 15 residues. CDR1 is SGHVS, CDR2 FQNEAQ, per germline. CDR3 protein: CASRLTGGFQETQYF. CDR3 DNA: TGTGCCAGCAGGTTAACCGGGGGGTTCCAAGAGACCCAGTACTTC.

This chain connects TRBV6-5 to TRBJ1-6; D is unresolved. The CDR3 length is 15 residues. V dropped 2 bases and J dropped 7 bases, with 12 bases sitting between them. Germline V lookup: CDR1 MNHEY, CDR2 SVGAGI. As DNA, the CDR3 is TGTGCCAGCAGTTACATCGGGCCGGGGAATTCACCCCTCCACTTT. Encoded protein: CASSYIGPGNSPLHF.